What follows is one T cell receptor beta chain and its context. This record comes from a study of blood T cell repertoires in COVID-19. Original processing notes: Reference gene primer amplification gave estimated nucleated cell counts. Assay used: immunoSEQ multiplex PCR; TCRdb lists only in-frame clones, some missing. That table is the source of V, J and clone size, and D and trimming were worked out from the DNA. The sample shows some 40,000 clones, around 90% of them seen only once. The source is a human donor in a cohort sampled during active COVID-19. What was sequenced was peripheral blood.

CDR3: CASSTPLRAINTGELFF. CDR3 sequence (DNA): TGTGCCAGCAGTACACCTTTGCGGGCGATCAACACCGGGGAGCTGTTTTTT. The genes are TRBV7-8 and TRBJ2-2; tentative D call: TRBD2 (5 bases). Germline V gene data show CDR1 as SGHVS and CDR2 as FQNEAQ. The CDR3 is made up of 17 amino acids. The V end was cut by 6 bases, the J end by 2 bases, with 19 bases between.